Below are 26 T cell receptor beta chains sequenced from a single sample in a study of T cells in localized non-small cell lung cancer. The method was immunoSEQ multiplex PCR; TCRdb's version includes in-frame clones alone and lacks a portion of them. This repertoire shows 75,000 to 95,000 clones, roughly 75% found once; its top ten account for roughly 19%. Sequenced here: PBMCs, sampled before any cancer treatment. Receptor source: a man between 40 and 70 years old with stage II squamous cell lung carcinoma.

The V call is TRBV7-2, the J call TRBJ2-7, with D possibly matching TRBD2 (6 bases). Deletions cut 1 base from V and 3 bases from J, with 16 bases between. CDR1 and CDR2 from the germline V gene are SGHTA and FQGNSA. This CDR3 spans 16 amino acids. This CDR3 reads CASSLGVGGVGYEQYF. The CDR3 DNA reads as TGTGCCAGCAGCTTAGGGGTGGGGGGAGTCGGCTACGAGCAGTACTTC.

The rearrangement uses TRBV5-1 and TRBJ1-5; 9 bases align to TRBD1. CDR1 is SGHRS and CDR2 is YFSETQ in the germline V gene. Unmatched junction bases numbered 10, after V lost 8 bases and J lost 4 bases. The CDR3 covers 15 residues. DNA for the CDR3: TGCGCCAGTGCCACCGGGACAGGGAGTAATCAGCCCCAGCATTTT. Protein: CASATGTGSNQPQHF.

This sequence joins TRBV2 and TRBJ2-3; no definite D call. The germline V gene has CDR1 SNHLY and CDR2 FYNNEI. This CDR3 comprises 13 residues. V was clipped by 7 bases and J by 5 bases, with 13 bases between them. The CDR3 bases are TGTGCCAGCAATCCGGGCCGACAAGATACGCAGTATTTT. Translated, it gives CASNPGRQDTQYF.

With regard to this clone: Compared with germline, one end of the junction differs, possibly owing to a read error. V gene TRBV6-5 combines with J gene TRBJ1-2; D may be TRBD1 (5 bases). This CDR3 has 14 residues. Germline CDR1 is MNHEY and CDR2 is SVGAGI. CDR3 region: CAISESAGPYGYTF. CDR3 in DNA: TGTGCCATCAGTGAGTCGGCGGGGCCCTATGGCTACACCTTC.

V usage is TRBV5-1 and J usage is TRBJ2-1, with a tentative D call TRBD2 (6 bases). This CDR3 contains 15 residues. The V gene's germline CDR1 is SGHRS and CDR2 YFSETQ. Deletions cut 0 bases from V and 7 bases from J, with 14 bases between. The CDR3 is CASSLASGAGNEQFF. In nucleotides, the CDR3 is TGCGCCAGCAGCTTGGCCTCGGGAGCTGGGAATGAGCAGTTCTTC.

This clone was seen only a few times. The V and J genes are TRBV19 and TRBJ2-2, with D possibly being TRBD1 (6 bases). This CDR3 is 14 amino acids long. V was trimmed by 1 base and J by 7 bases, leaving 10 bases between them. Germline V gene sequence: CDR1 LNHDA, CDR2 SQIVND (reference sequence). The CDR3 DNA is TGTGCCAGTAGTATAGGGACAGCAGGCGGGGAGCTGTTTTTT. Protein: CASSIGTAGGELFF.

Here the CDR3 reads CASSLNTGVTGELFF. The CDR3 DNA sequence: TGCGCCAGCAGCTTGAACACAGGGGTCACCGGGGAGCTGTTTTTT. The chain joins TRBV5-1 to TRBJ2-2; TRBD1 matches 7 bases. The V gene's germline CDR1 is SGHRS and CDR2 YFSETQ. The CDR3 runs to 15 residues. With 1 base clipped from V and 4 bases from J, the junction kept 4 bases outside the gene matches. Looking up the rest from reference TRBV5-1 and TRBJ2-2 gives the full variable domain: KAGVTQTPRYLIKTRGQQVTLSCSPISGHRSVSWYQQTPGQGLQFLFEYFSETQRNKGNFPGRFSGRQFSNSRSEMNVSTLELGDSALYLCASSLNTGVTGELFFGEGSRLTVL.

The chain employs TRBV5-5 and TRBJ2-7; 7 positions agree with TRBD2. The germline gives CDR1 SGHKS, CDR2 YYEKEE (reference sequence). The junction had 9 bases not matched to a gene; V was cut back by 4 bases and J by 5 bases. The length of the CDR3 is 14 residues. The CDR3 coding sequence is TGTGCCAGCAGCCCCCCCCGGGGACTAAACGAGCAGTACTTC. Protein product: CASSPPRGLNEQYF.

V and J are TRBV7-9 and TRBJ1-2; a weak D match, TRBD1 (5 bases). V shed 1 base and J shed 2 bases, with 14 bases lying between them. Germline V gene lookup returns CDR1 SEHNR and CDR2 FQNEAQ (reference sequence). The CDR3 runs to 16 residues. The CDR3 DNA follows: TGTGCCAGCAGCTTAGACCCGGGACGGACAAACTATGGCTACACCTTC. Protein product: CASSLDPGRTNYGYTF. Looking up the rest from reference TRBV7-9 and TRBJ1-2 gives the full variable domain: DTGVSQNPRHKITKRGQNVTFRCDPISEHNRLYWYRQTLGQGPEFLTYFQNEAQLEKSRLLSDRFSAERPKGSFSTLEIQRTEQGDSAMYLCASSLDPGRTNYGYTFGSGTRLTVV.

The J gene is TRBJ2-7, the V gene TRBV9; 9 bases agree with TRBD1. The CDR3 has 14 amino acids. V lost 0 bases to trimming and J lost 6 bases; unmatched junction nucleotides: 4. Germline V gene sequence: CDR1 SGDLS, CDR2 YYNGEE. The CDR3 is CASSVEGQGLEQYF. In DNA, the CDR3 is TGTGCCAGCAGCGTAGAGGGACAGGGACTCGAGCAGTACTTC.

This clone has more than one count but fewer than ten. This sequence joins TRBV6-5 and TRBJ1-5; TRBD1 might be the D (6 bases). The germline gives CDR1 MNHEY, CDR2 SVGAGI. V was clipped by 6 bases and J by 2 bases, with 11 bases between them. CDR3 size: 14 residues. The CDR3 DNA is TGTGCCAGCAGACAACAGGGTGGCAATCAGCCCCAGCATTTT. Protein sequence: CASRQQGGNQPQHF.

This clone is labeled large (0.1 to 1%). This chain joins TRBV4-1 and TRBJ1-2; maybe TRBD1 (6 bases). The CDR3 has 15 residues. The V and J ends lost 1 base and 4 bases respectively, with 13 bases between them. In germline, CDR1 is MGHRA, CDR2 YSYEKL. CDR3 sequence: CASSQVVQGSYGYTF. The CDR3 DNA sequence: TGCGCCAGCAGCCAAGTAGTTCAGGGGAGCTATGGCTACACCTTC.

The V call is TRBV7-2, the J call TRBJ2-7; D is unresolved. CDR1 and CDR2 (germline): SGHTA, FQGNSA. Trimming removed 5 bases from V and 6 bases from J, with 11 bases in between. There are 12 residues in the CDR3. CDR3 nucleotides: TGTGCCAGCAGCATAAGAGTGGGCGAGCAGTACTTC. It encodes CASSIRVGEQYF.

In this sample, this clone turned up many times. The J gene is TRBJ1-1, the V gene TRBV7-9; D not certain. The germline V and J ends were trimmed by 6 bases and 3 bases, with 11 bases remaining between them. Germline V gives CDR1 SEHNR, CDR2 FQNEAQ (reference sequence). The CDR3 is made up of 13 amino acids. CDR3 protein: CASSVLRDTEAFF. In DNA, the CDR3 is TGTGCCAGCAGTGTCCTGAGGGACACTGAAGCTTTCTTT.

This clone came up once. The rearrangement links TRBV2 to TRBJ2-3; 14 bases are shared with TRBD2. Germline V lookup: CDR1 SNHLY, CDR2 FYNNEI. The junction had 7 bases not matched to a gene; V was cut back by 8 bases and J by 12 bases. CDR3 length equals 13 residues. CDR3 nucleotides: TGTGCCAGCGGTGGGACTAGCGGGGGATTACAGTATTTT. It yields the protein CASGGTSGGLQYF.

V is TRBV30 and J is TRBJ2-7; a possible D gene is TRBD2 (6 bases). Germline CDR1 and CDR2: GTSNPN and SVGIG (reference sequence). The V gene lost 1 base and the J gene lost 2 bases, with 12 bases spanning the gap. The CDR3 loop spans 14 amino acids. CDR3 amino acids: CAWSGDSLAYEQYF. In DNA, the CDR3 is TGTGCCTGGAGTGGGGACTCATTGGCCTACGAGCAGTACTTC.

The chain links TRBV18 to TRBJ1-4; D remains unclear. With 2 bases removed from V and 8 bases from J, the gap between germline ends came to 3 bases. CDR3 size: 11 residues. The germline CDR1 and CDR2 sequences are KGHSH and LQKENI. The CDR3 loop reads CASSPDEKLFF. The CDR3 nucleotides are TGTGCCAGCTCACCAGACGAAAAACTGTTTTTT.

The chain has TRBV9 and TRBJ1-1, with a possible D match to TRBD1 (6 bases). Germline values: CDR1 SGDLS, CDR2 YYNGEE. This CDR3 contains 14 residues. The germline V and J ends were trimmed by 0 bases and 5 bases, with 11 bases remaining between them. The CDR3 is CASSVDTGRTEAFF. The CDR3 nucleotides are TGTGCCAGCAGCGTAGATACAGGGCGGACTGAAGCTTTCTTT. Full variable domain (missing parts from reference TRBV9 and TRBJ1-1): DSGVTQTPKHLITATGQRVTLRCSPRSGDLSVYWYQQSLDQGLQFLIQYYNGEERAKGNILERFSAQQFPDLHSELNLSSLELGDSALYFCASSVDTGRTEAFFGQGTRLTVV.

The gene calls are TRBV27 and TRBJ2-7; 8 bases agree with TRBD2. V lost 4 bases, J lost 2 bases, and 10 bases stayed unmatched. Germline V gene lookup returns CDR1 MNHEY and CDR2 SMNVEV (reference sequence). The CDR3 covers 16 residues. The CDR3 DNA is TGTGCCAGCAGTTCCCAACCGCCGGGACTAGCCTACGAGCAGTACTTC. Its translation: CASSSQPPGLAYEQYF.

V gene TRBV9 combines with J gene TRBJ1-1; possible D gene TRBD1, 5 bases. CDR3 length: 13 residues. V was pared by 0 bases and J by 3 bases, with 6 bases between. Germline CDR1 is SGDLS and CDR2 is YYNGEE. CDR3 bases: TGTGCCAGCAGCGTAGGAGGGGACACTGAAGCTTTCTTT. Its translation is CASSVGGDTEAFF.

The rearrangement joins TRBV19 to TRBJ1-1; weak D call: TRBD1 (5 bases). Trimming removed 3 bases from V and 10 bases from J, with 21 bases in between. This CDR3 has 15 residues. Germline assignment: CDR1 LNHDA and CDR2 SQIVND (reference sequence). This CDR3 is CASSILDSAARGAFF. The CDR3 DNA follows: TGTGCCAGTAGTATTCTCGACAGCGCGGCGCGGGGAGCTTTCTTT. The whole variable domain, filled in from reference TRBV19 and TRBJ1-1, reads DGGITQSPKYLFRKEGQNVTLSCEQNLNHDAMYWYRQDPGQGLRLIYYSQIVNDFQKGDIAEGYSVSREKKESFPLTVTSAQKNPTAFYLCASSILDSAARGAFFGQGTRLTVV.

The chain couples TRBV5-4 to TRBJ1-2, with 7 bases lining up with TRBD1. Germline-derived CDR1 and CDR2 are SGHNT and YYREEE (reference sequence). V lost 5 bases to trimming and J lost 7 bases; unmatched junction nucleotides: 8. This CDR3 is built from 13 residues. CDR3 loop: CASSTGTEGGYTF. The CDR3 nucleotides read TGTGCCAGCAGTACCGGGACAGAAGGTGGCTACACCTTC. Full variable domain (remainder filled in from reference TRBV5-4 and TRBJ1-2): ETGVTQSPTHLIKTRGQQVTLRCSSQSGHNTVSWYQQALGQGPQFIFQYYREEENGRGNFPPRFSGLQFPNYSSELNVNALELDDSALYLCASSTGTEGGYTFGSGTRLTVV.

This chain uses TRBV7-2 with TRBJ1-1, with unresolved D. Trimming took 1 base from V and 1 from J, leaving 7 bases between them. Germline-derived CDR1 and CDR2 are SGHTA and FQGNSA. The CDR3 contains 14 residues. CDR3 in amino acids: CASSLGLWNTEAFF. The CDR3 DNA reads TGTGCCAGCAGCTTAGGACTGTGGAACACTGAAGCTTTCTTT.

The rearrangement links TRBV4-1 to TRBJ2-3, with TRBD2 matching 8 bases. Germline V gene data show CDR1 as MGHRA and CDR2 as YSYEKL. This CDR3 comprises 14 residues. V was clipped by 8 bases and J by 3 bases; unmatched bases: 7. CDR3 in DNA: TGCGCCAGCTCGCCGAGCGGGAGAACAGATACGCAGTATTTT. Protein: CASSPSGRTDTQYF.

This rearrangement joins TRBV6-6 to TRBJ2-7; a possible D gene is TRBD1 (6 bases). This CDR3 is 14 amino acids long. Trimming shortened V by 2 bases and J by 1 base, and 9 bases separated the two germline ends. Per the germline V gene, CDR1 is MNHNY and CDR2 is SVGAGI (reference sequence). In DNA, the CDR3 is TGTGCCAGCAGTTACCAGGACAGTTCCTACGAGCAGTACTTC. This translates into CASSYQDSSYEQYF.

This clone has just one count. V is TRBV11-2 and J is TRBJ2-1; D unclear. V gave up 1 base and J gave up 15 bases, with 16 bases separating them. The germline CDR1 and CDR2 sequences are SGHAT and FQNNGV. The CDR3 runs to 13 residues. The CDR3 sequence: CASSLVREGPPFF. The CDR3 bases are TGTGCCAGCAGCTTAGTGAGAGAAGGACCCCCGTTCTTC. The full variable domain, in which reference TRBV11-2 and TRBJ2-1 provide the parts outside the CDR3, is EAGVAQSPRYKIIEKRQSVAFWCNPISGHATLYWYQQILGQGPKLLIQFQNNGVVDDSQLPKDRFSAERLKGVDSTLKIQPAKLEDSAVYLCASSLVREGPPFFGPGTRLTVL.